These 7 T cell receptor beta chains originate from one sample sequenced in a study of T cell responses to AZD1222 COVID-19 vaccine. Produced via immunoSEQ multiplex PCR; TCRdb's table is partial and in-frame only. This sample has more than 60,000 clones, with 70% to 85% found just once. Here the sequenced sample was peripheral blood, taken on day 0 of AZD1222 vaccination. The receptors stem from an adult in good health.

This chain links TRBV5-1 with TRBJ2-2, with D maybe TRBD2 (6 bases). The V end was cut by 3 bases, the J end by 0 bases, with 9 bases between. Germline lookup yields CDR1 SGHRS and CDR2 YFSETQ. The CDR3 is made up of 15 amino acids. This chain's CDR3 is CASSSGVSNTGELFF. In nucleotides, the CDR3 is TGCGCCAGCAGCTCGGGAGTGTCGAACACCGGGGAGCTGTTTTTT. The variable domain in full, with the rest retrieved from reference TRBV5-1 and TRBJ2-2, is KAGVTQTPRYLIKTRGQQVTLSCSPISGHRSVSWYQQTPGQGLQFLFEYFSETQRNKGNFPGRFSGRQFSNSRSEMNVSTLELGDSALYLCASSSGVSNTGELFFGEGSRLTVL.

V is TRBV7-6 and J is TRBJ2-5, with TRBD2 matching over 7 bases. The junction had 8 bases not matched to a gene; V was cut back by 2 bases and J by 5 bases. The CDR3 runs to 15 residues. CDR1 and CDR2 (germline): SGHVS, FNYEAQ. The CDR3 nucleotides read TGTGCCAGCAGCTTAAGCCGACTAGCCCAGGAGACCCAGTACTTC. This encodes CASSLSRLAQETQYF.

The V call is TRBV18, the J call TRBJ2-1; the match to TRBD2 covers 9 bases. CDR1 is KGHSH, CDR2 LQKENI, per germline. J was trimmed by 4 bases and V by 0 bases; bases with no gene match: 4. The CDR3 sequence is 16 residues long. In DNA, the CDR3 is TGTGCCAGCTCACCACCTACGGCGGGAGGGTACAATGAGCAGTTCTTC. Protein: CASSPPTAGGYNEQFF.

V and J are TRBV5-1 and TRBJ1-1; 7 bases agree with TRBD1. There are 13 residues in the CDR3. J lost 0 bases, V lost 8 bases, and 4 bases had no gene match. Germline CDR1 SGHRS, CDR2 YFSETQ. CDR3 in amino acids: CASSGQMNTEAFF. The DNA of the CDR3 is TGCGCCAGTTCGGGACAGATGAACACTGAAGCTTTCTTT.

V usage is TRBV9 and J usage is TRBJ2-5; 9 bases agree with TRBD1. The CDR3 runs to 15 residues. Germline CDR1 reads SGDLS; CDR2 reads YYNGEE. Trimming at V came to 2 bases and at J to 5 bases, leaving 7 bases not matched to a gene. The CDR3 here is CASSVGGTGTETQYF. CDR3 nucleotides: TGTGCCAGCAGCGTTGGTGGGACAGGGACGGAGACCCAGTACTTC.

V gene TRBV19 combines with J gene TRBJ2-2; the D gene could be TRBD1 or TRBD2 (5 bases each). CDR3 length equals 14 residues. Looked up from germline, CDR1 is LNHDA and CDR2 is SQIVND (reference sequence). The germline V and J ends were trimmed by 1 base and 7 bases, with 10 bases remaining between them. The CDR3 sequence is CASSIGGVNGELFF. CDR3 nucleotide sequence: TGTGCCAGTAGTATAGGAGGGGTCAACGGGGAGCTGTTTTTT.

The gene calls are TRBV6-5 and TRBJ2-2, with D perhaps TRBD1 or TRBD2 (6 bases each). Trimming took off 2 bases at V and 4 bases at J, with 11 bases between the two ends. The CDR3 sequence is 15 residues long. In germline, CDR1 is MNHEY, CDR2 SVGAGI. CDR3 residues: CASSYGGLSTGELFF. The CDR3 nucleotides read TGTGCCAGCAGTTACGGGGGGCTCAGCACCGGGGAGCTGTTTTTT.